This T cell receptor (beta chain) was found in a study of T cells in Graves' hyperthyroidism and ophthalmopathy (dated by TCRdb to the late 2010s). At the level of the whole study: Peripheral blood was collected at initial diagnosis, before any treatment. The roughly 94 discovery patients were randomly split 7:3 into training and test sets. To identify TCR V-J signatures that set the groups apart, the researchers used a discovery cohort of 90 to 100 patients, made up of about 44 with Graves' ophthalmopathy and about 55 with stable Graves' hyperthyroidism. TCR Vbeta CDR3 sequencing of fewer than 150 peripheral blood samples (roughly 41 ophthalmopathy, under 80 hyperthyroidism and approximately 17 progressor patients) is reported in the paper. The study also compared thyroid tissue and blood T-cell repertoires from about six Graves' hyperthyroidism patients. After blood sampling, hyperthyroidism patients were treated with methimazole at a starting dose of 30 mg daily, and ophthalmopathy patients were treated with high-dose intravenous methylprednisolone. Whether ophthalmopathy could be predicted prospectively was tested in an independent validation cohort made up of 18 to 20 hyperthyroidism patients plus 17 patients who later progressed to ophthalmopathy. General findings and caveats noted by the study authors: A 13 V-J signature model separated ophthalmopathy from stable hyperthyroidism, with roughly 88% sensitivity and 81.08% specificity in cross-validation and 80%/75% in testing. Sample size was not statistically predetermined, and investigators were not blinded to group allocation. Most expanded thyroid clonotypes (frequency above 0.001) were also detected in blood, a finding suggesting that blood repertoires may reflect thyroid immune responses. During validation, the model predicted progression to ophthalmopathy a median of about 5.9 months ahead of onset, with approximately 71% sensitivity and less than 85% specificity.

TCR beta CDR3 regions were amplified from RNA transcripts. The TCR CDR3 was subjected to a first round of RT-PCR using the HTBI primer set and the Qiagen OneStep RT-PCR kit. A second multiplex PCR round built the libraries, followed by size selection and purification. Paired-end sequencing of the libraries was performed with 100 bp reads on an Illumina HiSeq2000. The original pipeline was this. Raw data were processed with SOAPnuke, discarding reads with adapters, uncalled bases, mean Phred below 15, or no exact constant-primer or identifier match. High-quality paired reads were merged using COPE v1.2.5, and each unique nucleotide sequence was defined as a clonotype. MiTCR v1.1 was used to align the clonotypes against IMGT TRBV, TRBD and TRBJ reference segments. Analysis was restricted to V-J combinations with a frequency above 0.0001, which covered about 99% of repertoires. The TCS score was defined as F50 (clonal expansion) divided by E x V (chaos), with BLOSUM62-based TCRdist calculated between CDR3 peptides within each V-J. Welch's t-statistics and random forest reduced around 520 V-J features to some 14, which were used in a naive Bayes classifier (R e1071). The public sequencing data were trimmed at Q25 with fastp and processed into clonotypes with MiXCR by TCRdb, which kept only in-frame beta chains. Every entry covers one CDR3 protein and lists the most common genes and DNA from its rows. The V and J calls were not made by the authors but by TCRdb's processing. For this sample there are 500,000 to 650,000 distinct CDR3 sequences; 12% to 15% appear just once. The ten most abundant clones make up 11% to 15% of the sample.

Including cysteine and phenylalanine, the CDR3 has 18 amino acids. Of all the DNA, just the CDR3 is kept, 54 bases in frame from base 1. CDR1 and CDR2 are read off the germline V gene as ENHRY and SYGVKD. Graves' hyperthyroidism was defined as stable when no progression to ophthalmopathy occurred over 18 months of follow-up. Hyperthyroidism patients were newly diagnosed, had a disease duration of under 2 months, and were aged 18 to 65 years. Exclusion was applied to patients with uncontrolled infections, other autoimmune diseases, pregnancy or lactation. Diagnoses were established on the basis of clinical symptoms, serum thyroxine and TRAb, thyroid ultrasound, and orbital computed tomography. PBMCs were separated from roughly 10 ml of fresh peripheral blood using Ficoll-Paque density gradient centrifugation. Total RNA was extracted using Trizol reagent, and RNA quality was assessed on an Agilent 2100 Bioanalyzer.

In regard to this clonotype: Its antigen remains undetermined. A much larger clone lies one base from this, so it may be a read error.

The TCR originated in a woman aged 40 to 50 with Graves' hyperthyroidism. Rearrangement joined TRBV10-3 to TRBJ2-6; 7 nucleotides in the junction match TRBD1. The sequencing sample was made of blood. DNA sequence: TGTGCCATCAGTGAGACCCCGGACAGGCTAGCTGGGGCCAACGTCCTGATTTTC. It translates as CAISETPDRLAGANVLIF.